This T cell receptor (beta chain) was observed in a study of identical twins. Findings of the study overall: Out-of-frame TCR alpha sharing observed in monozygotic twins exceeded model estimates. Zero-insertion findings could be partly confounded by invariant cells (MAIT and iNKT cells).

Each cDNA held unique molecular identifiers, and template switching gave it a universal primer site. TCRdb independently ran MiXCR on the 5' RACE reads; one entry per CDR3 protein. The sample gives 450,000 or so distinct CDR3 sequences, more than 13% of which show up once; around 0.52% is in the top ten. There are 16 residues in the CDR3. Germline V gives CDR1 MGHDK, CDR2 SYGVNS. The V and J ends lost 6 bases and 4 bases respectively, with 18 bases between them. Regarding this clonotype: The antigen is unknown.

This same sample was also part of a study on yellow fever vaccine responses in identical twins.

The chain combines TRBV25-1 with TRBJ2-2, with a tentative D call TRBD2 (5 bases). The sequence came from a woman younger than 35 in good health. The specimen was CD4+ T cells sorted from blood. CDR3 residues: CASSLPPGVGTGELFF. CDR3 coding DNA: TGTGCCAGCAGCTTACCCCCCGGGGTCGGCACCGGGGAGCTGTTTTTT.